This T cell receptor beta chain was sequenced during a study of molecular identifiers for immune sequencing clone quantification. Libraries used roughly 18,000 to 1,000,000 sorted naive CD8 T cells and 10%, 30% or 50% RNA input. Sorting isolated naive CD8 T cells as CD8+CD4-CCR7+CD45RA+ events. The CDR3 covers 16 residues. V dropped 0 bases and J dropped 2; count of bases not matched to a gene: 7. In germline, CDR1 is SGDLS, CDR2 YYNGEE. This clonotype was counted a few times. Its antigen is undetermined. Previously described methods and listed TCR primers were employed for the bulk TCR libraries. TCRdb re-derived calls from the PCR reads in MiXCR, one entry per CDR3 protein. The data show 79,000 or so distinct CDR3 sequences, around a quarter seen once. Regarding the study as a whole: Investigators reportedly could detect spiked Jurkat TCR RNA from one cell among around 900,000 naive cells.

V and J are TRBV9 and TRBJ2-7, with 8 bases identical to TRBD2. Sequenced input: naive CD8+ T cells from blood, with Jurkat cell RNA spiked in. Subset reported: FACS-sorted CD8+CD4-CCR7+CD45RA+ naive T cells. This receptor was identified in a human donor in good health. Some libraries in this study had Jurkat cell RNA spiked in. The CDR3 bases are TGTGCCAGCAGCGTAGGCCCAGCGGGGGAGACCTACGAGCAGTACTTC. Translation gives CASSVGPAGETYEQYF.